The clone carrying this T cell receptor beta chain was detected only once. This record comes from a study of blood T cell repertoires in COVID-19. Overall study context: T cells, B-cell-depleted T cells, or PBMCs provided the cDNA or gDNA that served as material.

Per the authors' pipeline: Nucleated cell number was recorded as an estimate derived from reference gene primer amplification. Assay used: immunoSEQ multiplex PCR; TCRdb lists only in-frame clones, some missing. V, J and clone size are taken as reported in that table, and D and trimming were inferred from the DNA itself. The table has 210,000 or so clones, roughly 82% seen once; the top ten hold approximately 12%. The clonotype was recovered from a woman aged 40 to 55 with acute or convalescent COVID-19. Sequencing used peripheral blood.

CDR3 protein: CASSLGLAEETQYF. The CDR3 DNA reads TGTGCCAGCAGTTTAGGGCTAGCGGAAGAGACCCAGTACTTC. The V and J genes are TRBV6-5 and TRBJ2-5; 7 bases align to TRBD2. Germline assignment: CDR1 MNHEY and CDR2 SVGAGI. The CDR3 extends over 14 amino acids. With V trimmed by 4 bases and J by 3 bases, 5 bases remained unmatched.